A selection of T cell receptor beta chains follows, all from one sample in a study of T cell repertoires in cytomegalovirus infection. TCRdb fed the reads into MiXCR, producing one record per CDR3 protein. The table includes about 240,000 distinct CDR3 sequences, around 12% detected once. Sequenced: PBMCs. The receptor set was obtained from a human donor in good health (CMV status not recorded). Some clones in this sample may be carry-over from other donors' samples. CDR3s include the opening cysteine and the closing phenylalanine or tryptophan. Fields, in order: J gene, V gene, D gene, clone size, CDR3 DNA, CDR3 protein. D genes are given only for firm matches. Clone size is stated in some rows and not others, as once, few, many or a class when expanded.

TRBJ2-1 | TRBV3-1 | NA | few | TGTGCCAGCAGCCAAGTTTGGGGCTCTAACAATGAGCAGTTCTTC | CASSQVWGSNNEQFF
TRBJ2-6 | TRBV12-3/TRBV12-4 | NA | many | TGTGCCAGCAGTTTAGGCCAGGGGAGGGTCTCTGGGGCCAACGTCCTGACTTTC | CASSLGQGRVSGANVLTF
TRBJ2-4 | TRBV12-3/TRBV12-4 | TRBD1 | many | TGTGCCAGCAGTCTAGGACAGGGACGGAGTTTTCTACCAGCCAAAAACATTCAGTACTTC | CASSLGQGRSFLPAKNIQYF
TRBJ2-7 | TRBV7-2 | TRBD2 | many | TGTGCCAGCAGCTCGACTAGCGGGAGTGGGTACGAGCAGTACTTC | CASSSTSGSGYEQYF
TRBJ2-5 | TRBV7-2 | NA | many | TGTGCCAGCAGCTTAGGGGTGCCGGAGACCCAGTACTTC | CASSLGVPETQYF
TRBJ2-5 | TRBV14 | NA | NA | TGTGCCAGCAGCCAAGTAGCCGGACAAGAGACCCAGTACTTC | CASSQVAGQETQYF
TRBJ1-6 | TRBV6-5 | NA | NA | TGTGCCAGCAGTTACTCAGCAGGGGCGAGGAATTCACCCCTCCACTTT | CASSYSAGARNSPLHF
TRBJ2-6 | TRBV18 | NA | NA | TGTGCCAGCTCACCAGGGGATATTGGGGCCAACGTCCTGACTTTC | CASSPGDIGANVLTF
TRBJ1-1 | TRBV19 | NA | many | TGTGCCAGTGCGGGGGGTTCGGACACTGAAGCTTTCTTT | CASAGGSDTEAFF
TRBJ2-1 | TRBV5-1 | TRBD2 | few | TGCGCCAGCAGCCTGGGACTAGCGGGAGGAACTTACAATGAGCAGTTCTTC | CASSLGLAGGTYNEQFF
TRBJ2-7 | TRBV6-4 | TRBD2 | NA | TGTGCCGGCTTGATCCTAGCGGGGTGTACCTCCTACGAGCAGTACTTC | CAGLILAGCTSYEQYF
TRBJ2-1 | TRBV19 | NA | few | TGTGCCAGTAGTATGAGGGGGGGGGCGCTTGACAATGAGCAGTTCTTC | CASSMRGGALDNEQFF
TRBJ1-1 | TRBV7-9 | NA | many | TGTGCCAGCAGCATGGGGAGTGAAGCTTTCTTT | CASSMGSEAFF
TRBJ1-1 | TRBV7-2 | NA | many | TGTGCCAGCAGCTTACAGGGGAGGGCTAATGAAGCTTTCTTT | CASSLQGRANEAFF
TRBJ2-7 | TRBV7-2 | TRBD2 | many | TGTGCCAGCAGCTCATCGACTAGCGGGACAGGGCCCTACGAGCAGTACTTC | CASSSSTSGTGPYEQYF
TRBJ1-1 | TRBV7-2 | NA | many | TGTGCCAGCAGCGCCGCTAGGTACACTGAAGCTTTCTTT | CASSAARYTEAFF
TRBJ1-2 | TRBV30 | NA | NA | TGTGCCTGGAGTTCCCTGGGATCCCTCTATGGCTACACCTTC | CAWSSLGSLYGYTF
TRBJ2-7 | TRBV20-1 | TRBD2 | NA | TGCAGTGCCTCCTCGGGAGGAGCCTACGAGCAGTACTTC | CSASSGGAYEQYF
TRBJ1-2 | TRBV6-1 | NA | many | TGTGCCAGCAGCGCTATATCTGGGAACTATGGCTACACCTTC | CASSAISGNYGYTF
TRBJ2-1 | TRBV29-1 | NA | NA | TGCAGCGCCCGTCTTAGCTACAATGAGCAGTTCTTC | CSARLSYNEQFF
TRBJ2-3 | TRBV29-1 | NA | NA | TGCAGCGTGGCAACCGGCGGAGGGAACACAGATACGCAGTATTTT | CSVATGGGNTDTQYF
TRBJ1-1 | TRBV7-3 | NA | NA | TGTGCCAGCAGCTTAATGCCGGCCCAGAACACTGAAGCTTTCTTT | CASSLMPAQNTEAFF
TRBJ2-3 | TRBV20-1 | TRBD1 | few | TGCAGTGCTAGAGTAACAGGGGTCAGCACAGATACGCAGTATTTT | CSARVTGVSTDTQYF